The 30 T cell receptor beta chains below all came from one sample that was sequenced in a study of spatial heterogeneity in lung cancer. These TCRs' antigens remain unknown. Time point: sample taken at primary tumor resection. Overall study results and limits: Tumor mutation counts were tracked by expanded intratumoral alpha and beta TCR counts.

MiXCR was run by TCRdb on the 5' RACE reads, yielding one entry per CDR3 protein. This sample has 3,500 to 4,000 distinct CDR3 sequences, with 5.1% found just once. This specimen consisted of lung tumor tissue, obtained at surgery. These receptors were collected from a female donor with early-stage non-small cell lung cancer.

This clonotype was counted ten times or more. In a library made to pick up alpha chains, this beta chain is a stray read with a size that means little. The V call is TRBV9, the J call TRBJ1-1; no clear D. Trimming shortened V by 3 bases and J by 0 bases, and 15 bases separated the two germline ends. The CDR3 runs to 16 residues. Germline-derived CDR1 and CDR2 are SGDLS and YYNGEE. The CDR3 DNA sequence: TGTGCCAGCAGCGCCAGACCCCAGACATTGAACACTGAAGCTTTCTTT. It codes for CASSARPQTLNTEAFF.

This clonotype came up many times. Found in a library prepared for alpha chains, this beta chain is an off-target read, and its abundance has little meaning. The V and J genes are TRBV20-1 and TRBJ2-5; D might be TRBD1 or TRBD2, each matching 6 bases. Germline CDR1 is DFQATT and CDR2 is SNEGSKA (reference sequence). This CDR3 spans 13 amino acids. Trimming took 1 base from V and 9 from J, leaving 15 bases between them. The CDR3 is CSARVRLEGAQYF. The CDR3 DNA is TGCAGTGCTAGAGTTCGACTAGAGGGGGCCCAGTACTTC.

In its sample, this clonotype ranks as medium-sized. A library prepared for alpha chains yielded this beta chain as an off-target read; its size is of little meaning. This chain links TRBV6-2 or TRBV6-3 with TRBJ2-5, with TRBD1 identical over 9 bases. The CDR3 has 15 residues. V shed 6 bases, J shed 2 bases, and the junction held 7 bases outside the gene matches. Germline V gene sequence: CDR1 MNHEY, CDR2 SVGEGT. CDR3 protein: CASSQRTGVQETQYF. CDR3 coding DNA: TGTGCCAGCAGCCAACGGACAGGGGTACAAGAGACCCAGTACTTC.

This clonotype was counted only a few times. Since the library was made to target alpha chains, this beta chain is a stray read and its abundance is not meaningful. The rearrangement uses TRBV5-4 and TRBJ2-3; D call uncertain. The length of the CDR3 is 12 residues. Germline V gives CDR1 SGHNT, CDR2 YYREEE (reference sequence). Trimming removed 5 bases from V and 6 bases from J, with 10 bases in between. The CDR3 bases are TGTGCCAGCAGTTCGCATATCGATACGCAGTATTTT. Its translation is CASSSHIDTQYF.

This clonotype is medium-sized within its sample. Being off target in a library aimed at alpha chains, this beta chain has a size of little meaning. The V and J genes are TRBV20-1 and TRBJ1-1, with no clear D. The CDR3 is made up of 13 amino acids. With 5 bases removed from V and 1 base from J, the gap between germline ends came to 11 bases. Per germline, CDR1 DFQATT and CDR2 SNEGSKA (reference sequence). CDR3 region: CSAFPTGNTEAFF. In nucleotides, the CDR3 is TGCAGTGCTTTCCCGACCGGGAACACTGAAGCTTTCTTT.

This clonotype counts as medium-sized (0.01 to 0.1%). This beta chain appears as a stray read in a library generated for alpha chains; its size is not informative. This chain joins TRBV28 and TRBJ2-4; D is ambiguous. The CDR3 spans 14 residues. V lost 6 bases and J 10 bases, leaving 19 bases between the germline ends. CDR1 and CDR2 from the germline V gene are MDHEN and SYDVKM. The CDR3 is CASSAPRPKEIQYF. CDR3 coding DNA: TGTGCCAGCAGCGCGCCCAGACCAAAAGAGATTCAGTACTTC.

As for this clonotype: Since the library was made to target alpha chains, this beta chain is a stray read and its abundance is not meaningful. The CDR3 DNA reads TGTGCCAGCAGCCCCCCAAAACAGGGTCCGAACACCGGGGAGCTGTTTTTT. Translating it yields CASSPPKQGPNTGELFF. The J gene is TRBJ2-2, the V gene TRBV11-2; possibly TRBD1 for D (6 bases). From germline, CDR1 is SGHAT and CDR2 FQNNGV. Deletions cut 5 bases from V and 0 bases from J, with 16 bases between. The CDR3 has 17 amino acids. The entire variable domain, with the rest obtained from reference TRBV11-2 and TRBJ2-2, is as follows: EAGVAQSPRYKIIEKRQSVAFWCNPISGHATLYWYQQILGQGPKLLIQFQNNGVVDDSQLPKDRFSAERLKGVDSTLKIQPAKLEDSAVYLCASSPPKQGPNTGELFFGEGSRLTVL.

This clonotype was counted at least ten times. This beta chain came through as a stray read in a library set up for alpha chains, and its size says little. This chain links TRBV4-2 with TRBJ1-1; no definite D call. With 2 bases removed from V and 2 bases from J, the gap between germline ends came to 9 bases. This CDR3 is built from 14 residues. CDR1 and CDR2 from the germline V gene are LGHNA and YNFKEQ. The CDR3 nucleotides read TGTGCCAGCAGCCAACAAGGCACCAACACTGAAGCTTTCTTT. Protein: CASSQQGTNTEAFF.

This clonotype qualifies as medium-sized. The size of this beta chain means little, since it is a stray read in a library made for alpha chains. This chain uses TRBV12-3 or TRBV12-4 with TRBJ1-6, with TRBD1 identical over 7 bases. The CDR3 is 14 amino acids. The ends lost 4 bases at V and 7 bases at J; junction bases unmatched: 4. CDR3 nucleotide sequence: TGTGCCAGCAGTTCCGGACAGGTCAATTCACCCCTCCACTTT. This gives the protein CASSSGQVNSPLHF.

This clonotype has at least ten counts. Since the library was made to target alpha chains, this beta chain is a stray read and its abundance is not meaningful. The chain recombines TRBV28 with TRBJ2-7; 7 bases are shared with TRBD2. This CDR3 comprises 13 residues. Germline CDR1 MDHEN, CDR2 SYDVKM. Trimming took 6 bases from V and 9 from J; bases not matched to a gene: 11. CDR3 nucleotide sequence: TGTGCCAGCAGACTCCCGGGAGGCGGCGGGCAGTACTTC. It is translated as CASRLPGGGGQYF.

This clonotype was seen ten or more times. This beta chain was picked up by a library intended for alpha chains and is off target, so its count carries little meaning. This rearrangement joins TRBV27 to TRBJ2-3; maybe TRBD2 (6 bases). Per germline, CDR1 MNHEY and CDR2 SMNVEV (reference sequence). This CDR3 region has 12 residues. V was clipped by 2 bases and J by 12 bases, with 12 bases between them. CDR3: CASSLGGSRQYF. The CDR3, as DNA: TGTGCCAGCAGTTTAGGAGGGAGCCGACAGTATTTT.

By share of the sample, this clonotype is medium-sized. The library was built for alpha chains, so this beta chain is an off-target read and its size means little. CDR3 sequence (DNA): TGTGCCAGCTCACCCGACAGCACTGAAGCTTTCTTT. Its protein is CASSPDSTEAFF. The V gene is TRBV18, the J gene TRBJ1-1; maybe TRBD1 (5 bases). V was trimmed by 3 bases and J by 4 bases, leaving 6 bases between them. The CDR3 has 12 amino acids. Germline lookup yields CDR1 KGHSH and CDR2 LQKENI.

This clonotype is labeled medium-sized. This beta chain was picked up by a library intended for alpha chains and is off target, so its count carries little meaning. The J gene is TRBJ1-1, the V gene TRBV2; D is perhaps TRBD1 (5 bases). V lost 7 bases and J 3 bases, leaving 18 bases between the germline ends. CDR1 is SNHLY and CDR2 is FYNNEI in the germline V gene. The CDR3 is made up of 15 amino acids. CDR3 sequence reads: CASTPSRGGDTEAFF. The CDR3 DNA reads TGTGCCAGCACCCCAAGTAGGGGCGGTGACACTGAAGCTTTCTTT.

Relative to its sample, this clonotype is medium-sized (0.01 to 0.1%). This beta chain turned up in a library designed for alpha chains; as an off-target read, its abundance says little. The V call is TRBV28, the J call TRBJ2-7, with 10 bases lining up with TRBD1. Trimming took 4 bases from V and 6 from J; bases not matched to a gene: 12. This CDR3 spans 16 amino acids. CDR1 is MDHEN and CDR2 is SYDVKM in the germline V gene. CDR3 in amino acids: CASSSLRGQGTGEQYV. CDR3 sequence (DNA): TGTGCCAGCAGTTCCTTAAGGGGACAGGGGACGGGCGAGCAGTACGTC.

In its sample, this clonotype is medium-sized. Found in a library prepared for alpha chains, this beta chain is an off-target read, and its abundance has little meaning. The chain couples TRBV28 to TRBJ2-3; 9 bases line up with TRBD2. J gave up 4 bases and V 6 bases, and 23 bases lay outside the gene matches. The CDR3 is 20 residues long. Germline assignment: CDR1 MDHEN and CDR2 SYDVKM. The CDR3, as DNA: TGTGCCAGCAGGCCCCAGGGAGCGGGAGGTACACACCCGAACTCAGATACGCAGTATTTT. Protein product: CASRPQGAGGTHPNSDTQYF.

This clonotype is medium-sized within its sample. This beta chain slipped into a library made for alpha chains as a stray read, so its size is not meaningful. This chain joins TRBV19 and TRBJ2-6; 8 nucleotides align to TRBD1. This CDR3 contains 17 residues. V was pared by 6 bases and J by 0 bases, with 7 bases of the junction left unmatched. Germline V gene sequence: CDR1 LNHDA, CDR2 SQIVND (reference sequence). The CDR3 sequence: CASSRQGRTSGANVLTF. As DNA, the CDR3 is TGTGCCAGTAGCCGACAGGGGCGAACCTCTGGGGCCAACGTCCTGACTTTC.

This clonotype is classed as medium-sized. This beta chain is off target for a library built for alpha chains, so its abundance means little. CDR3 DNA: TGTGCCAGCAGTGGTCTAACGGGAGGACCAGATACGCAGTATTTT. This gives the protein CASSGLTGGPDTQYF. The rearrangement links TRBV12-3 or TRBV12-4 to TRBJ2-3, with 7 bases fitting TRBD2. V lost 5 bases, J lost 4 bases, and 9 bases stayed unmatched. The CDR3 has 15 amino acids.

By its share, this clonotype is medium-sized. This beta chain was picked up by a library intended for alpha chains and is off target, so its count carries little meaning. V gene TRBV3-1 combines with J gene TRBJ2-5; 13 nucleotides match TRBD2. After removal of 2 bases from V and 5 bases from J, the junction contained 8 bases not matched to a gene. Per the germline V gene, CDR1 is LGHDT and CDR2 is YNNKEL (reference sequence). This CDR3 has 17 residues. The CDR3 DNA follows: TGTGCCAGCAGCCAAAGCAAACTAGCGGGAGGGGGCGAGACCCAGTACTTC. Translating gives CASSQSKLAGGGETQYF.

This clonotype was seen ten or more times. This beta chain is an off-target read within a library intended for alpha chains, so its frequency means little. The V call is TRBV7-2, the J call TRBJ2-3, with 7 bases fitting TRBD2. J was trimmed by 1 base and V by 5 bases; bases with no gene match: 6. Looked up from germline, CDR1 is SGHTA and CDR2 is FQGNSA. This CDR3 spans 15 amino acids. CDR3 sequence: CASSPQAGGTDTQYF. CDR3 DNA: TGTGCCAGCAGCCCCCAGGCGGGGGGCACAGATACGCAGTATTTT.

By frequency in the sample, this clonotype is medium-sized (0.01 to 0.1%). Since it is a stray read in a library aimed at alpha chains, this beta chain has a size that is not meaningful. The rearrangement links TRBV24-1 to TRBJ2-1, with 11 bases that match TRBD2. Looked up from germline, CDR1 is KGHDR and CDR2 is SFDVKD. The CDR3 covers 16 residues. Germline trimming cut 1 base from V and 6 bases from J; bases unmatched to any gene: 4. CDR3 in amino acids: CATSDFSGGGLNEQFF. The DNA of the CDR3 is TGTGCCACCAGTGATTTTAGCGGGGGGGGACTCAATGAGCAGTTCTTC.

To note about this clonotype: This beta chain turned up in a library designed for alpha chains; as an off-target read, its abundance says little. The chain employs TRBV7-6 and TRBJ2-1, with D possibly TRBD1 on 6 matching bases. This CDR3 is built from 15 residues. Trimming stripped 6 bases from V and 4 bases from J, with 16 bases between. Germline CDR1 is SGHVS and CDR2 is FNYEAQ. CDR3 bases: TGTGCCAGCAGTAAAGACAGGAATACGTACAATGAGCAGTTCTTC. As protein: CASSKDRNTYNEQFF. The full variable domain, rest sourced from reference TRBV7-6 and TRBJ2-1, is GAGVSQSPRYKVTKRGQDVALRCDPISGHVSLYWYRQALGQGPEFLTYFNYEAQQDKSGLPNDRFSAERPEGSISTLTIQRTEQRDSAMYRCASSKDRNTYNEQFFGPGTRLTVL.

By sample share, this clonotype is medium-sized. This beta chain lies outside the target of a library built for alpha chains; its clone size means little. J is TRBJ2-4 and V is TRBV5-5, with D possibly being TRBD1 (6 bases). Trimming stripped 4 bases from V and 0 bases from J, with 11 bases between. Germline loops: CDR1 SGHKS, CDR2 YYEKEE (reference sequence). The CDR3 sequence is 15 residues long. Here the CDR3 DNA reads TGTGCCAGCAGCCCAGGGGTAGTAGCCAAAAACATTCAGTACTTC. Protein: CASSPGVVAKNIQYF.

This clonotype is classed as medium-sized. Since the library was made to target alpha chains, this beta chain is a stray read and its abundance is not meaningful. The gene calls are TRBV19 and TRBJ2-1; 7 positions match TRBD2. Per the germline V gene, CDR1 is LNHDA and CDR2 is SQIVND (reference sequence). CDR3 length equals 15 residues. With V trimmed by 5 bases and J by 7 bases, 11 bases remained unmatched. CDR3 nucleotide sequence: TGTGCCAGTAGTCCCTCTGGGGGGGGAATAAATGAGCAGTTCTTC. It translates to CASSPSGGGINEQFF.

Within the sample, this clonotype is medium-sized (0.01 to 0.1%). This beta chain represents an off-target read in a library built for alpha chains; its size is of limited meaning. The chain is built from TRBV20-1 and TRBJ2-7; 13 positions agree with TRBD2. Germline CDR1 and CDR2: DFQATT and SNEGSKA (reference sequence). The ends lost 0 bases at V and 3 bases at J; junction bases unmatched: 5. The CDR3 has 16 amino acids. CDR3 region: CSARDGGLAGVYEQYF. As DNA, the CDR3 is TGCAGTGCTAGAGATGGAGGACTAGCGGGAGTCTACGAGCAGTACTTC.

This clonotype was recorded many times. Within a library made for alpha chains, this beta chain is off target, and its count is uninformative. This sequence joins TRBV29-1 and TRBJ1-4; tentatively, D is TRBD1 (6 bases). Germline V gene lookup returns CDR1 SQVTM and CDR2 ANQGSEA. This CDR3 spans 14 amino acids. V was shortened by 4 bases and J by 5 bases, with 14 bases between the two germline ends. As DNA, the CDR3 is TGCAGCGTTGCTTTACAGGGAGTAAATGAAAAACTGTTTTTT. Protein: CSVALQGVNEKLFF.

With respect to this clonotype: A library prepared for alpha chains yielded this beta chain as an off-target read; its size is of little meaning. The V call is TRBV6-1, the J call TRBJ2-3, with a weak D call TRBD1 (5 bases). The germline CDR1 and CDR2 sequences are MNHNS and SASEGT. V was trimmed by 2 bases and J by 1 base, leaving 10 bases between them. The CDR3 consists of 15 residues. The CDR3, as DNA: TGTGCCAGCAGTGAATCTTTAGGGGGCACAGATACGCAGTATTTT. It translates to CASSESLGGTDTQYF.

Remarks on this clonotype: The library was designed around alpha chains, so this beta chain is a stray read whose abundance carries little weight. This chain links TRBV7-6 with TRBJ2-2, with TRBD1 matching over 11 bases. Trimming at V came to 5 bases and at J to 9 bases, leaving 5 bases not matched to a gene. The CDR3 has 14 amino acids. The germline V gene has CDR1 SGHVS and CDR2 FNYEAQ. The CDR3, as DNA: TGTGCCAGCAGCACTGGACAGGGGGCCAGGGAGCTGTTTTTT. Translation gives CASSTGQGARELFF.

With respect to this clonotype: This beta chain appears as a stray read in a library generated for alpha chains; its size is not informative. The rearrangement links TRBV7-8 to TRBJ2-1; 8 bases agree with TRBD2. Germline trimming cut 4 bases from V and 7 bases from J; bases unmatched to any gene: 3. From germline, CDR1 is SGHVS and CDR2 FQNEAQ. The length of the CDR3 is 13 residues. CDR3 loop: CASSSLAGNEQFF. Here the CDR3 DNA reads TGTGCCAGCAGCTCTTTAGCGGGAAATGAGCAGTTCTTC.

A remark on this clonotype: Since it is a stray read in a library aimed at alpha chains, this beta chain has a size that is not meaningful. The chain uses TRBV5-1 and TRBJ2-6; a weak D match, TRBD2 (5 bases). The length of the CDR3 is 18 residues. Germline V gene lookup returns CDR1 SGHRS and CDR2 YFSETQ. With 0 bases removed from V and 0 bases from J, the gap between germline ends came to 13 bases. CDR3 amino acids: CASSLEGGYFSGANVLTF. The CDR3 DNA reads TGCGCCAGCAGCTTGGAAGGAGGTTACTTCTCTGGGGCCAACGTCCTGACTTTC.

By share, this clonotype ranks as medium-sized. This beta chain is a stray read from a library made for alpha chains; its abundance is not meaningful. The gene calls are TRBV12-3 or TRBV12-4 and TRBJ1-5; D unclear. V lost 4 bases to trimming and J lost 6 bases, with 16 bases between them. CDR3 length: 15 residues. The CDR3 nucleotides are TGTGCCAGCAGTTGGACTCCCGAGAAGGGTCAGCCCCAGCATTTT. Residues: CASSWTPEKGQPQHF.